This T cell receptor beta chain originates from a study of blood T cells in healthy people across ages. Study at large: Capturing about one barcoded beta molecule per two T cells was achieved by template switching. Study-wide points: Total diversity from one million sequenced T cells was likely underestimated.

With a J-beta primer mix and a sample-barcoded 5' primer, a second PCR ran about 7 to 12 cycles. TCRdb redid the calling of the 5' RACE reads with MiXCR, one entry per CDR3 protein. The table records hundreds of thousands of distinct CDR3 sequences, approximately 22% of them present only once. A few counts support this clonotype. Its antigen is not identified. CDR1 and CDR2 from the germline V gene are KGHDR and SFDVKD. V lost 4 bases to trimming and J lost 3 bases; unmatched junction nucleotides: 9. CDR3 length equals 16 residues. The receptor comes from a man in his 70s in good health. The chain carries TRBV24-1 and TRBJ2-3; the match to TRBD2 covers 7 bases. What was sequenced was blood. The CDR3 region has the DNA TGTGCCACCAGTGACCCTAGCGGAGAGGGGACAGATACGCAGTATTTT. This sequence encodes CATSDPSGEGTDTQYF.